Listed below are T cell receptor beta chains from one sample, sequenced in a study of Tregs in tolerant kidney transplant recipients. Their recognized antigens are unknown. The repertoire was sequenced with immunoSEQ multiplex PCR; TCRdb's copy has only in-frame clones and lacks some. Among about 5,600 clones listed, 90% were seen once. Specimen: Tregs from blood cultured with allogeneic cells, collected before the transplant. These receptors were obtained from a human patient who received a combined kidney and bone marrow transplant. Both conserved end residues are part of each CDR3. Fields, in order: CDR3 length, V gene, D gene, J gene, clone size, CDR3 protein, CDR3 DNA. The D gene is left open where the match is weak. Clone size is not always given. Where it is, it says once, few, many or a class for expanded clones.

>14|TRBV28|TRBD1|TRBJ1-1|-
CASRMTPGQREAFF
TGTGCCAGCAGAATGACACCGGGACAGCGAGAAGCTTTCTTT
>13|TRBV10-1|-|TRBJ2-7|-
CASSRAGAYEQYF
TGCGCCAGCTCGCGAGCGGGCGCTTACGAGCAGTACTTC
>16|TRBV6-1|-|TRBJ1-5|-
CASSVVGRVGNQPQHF
TGTGCCAGCAGTGTCGTGGGACGAGTGGGCAATCAGCCCCAGCATTTT
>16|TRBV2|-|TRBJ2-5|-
CASSVILSVGQETQYF
TGTGCCAGCAGTGTTATCTTGTCCGTCGGCCAAGAGACCCAGTACTTC
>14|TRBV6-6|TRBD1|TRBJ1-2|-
CASRDRGTNYGYTF
TGTGCCAGCAGAGACAGGGGTACTAACTATGGCTACACCTTC
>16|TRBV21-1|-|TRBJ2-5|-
CASSPATDTPEETQYF
TGTGCCAGCAGCCCGGCTACGGACACTCCTGAAGAGACCCAGTACTTC
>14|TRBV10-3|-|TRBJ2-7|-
CAISESRTYEEQYF
TGTGCCATCAGTGAAAGTAGGACTTACGAGGAGCAGTACTTC
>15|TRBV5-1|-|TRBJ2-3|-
CASSGPRADTDTQYF
TGCGCCAGCAGCGGCCCTCGGGCGGACACAGATACGCAGTATTTT
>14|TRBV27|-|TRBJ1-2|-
CASSSGTIGYGYTF
TGTGCCAGCAGCTCCGGGACTATCGGATATGGCTACACCTTC
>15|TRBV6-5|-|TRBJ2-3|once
CASSTRTAGTDTQYF
TGTGCCAGCAGTACCCGGACCGCCGGCACAGATACGCAGTATTTT
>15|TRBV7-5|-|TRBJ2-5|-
CVRSLGGATQETQYF
TGTGTCAGAAGCTTGGGAGGGGCCACGCAAGAGACCCAGTACTTC
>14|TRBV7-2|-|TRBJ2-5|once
CASSLGWGAETQYF
TGTGCCAGCAGCTTAGGGTGGGGGGCGGAGACCCAGTACTTC
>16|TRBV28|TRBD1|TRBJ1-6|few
CASSLSPDRWYSPLHF
TGTGCCAGCAGTTTATCCCCGGACAGGTGGTATTCACCCCTCCACTTT
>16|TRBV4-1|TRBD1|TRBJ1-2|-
CASSHSRGGRNYGYTF
TGCGCCAGCAGCCATAGCAGGGGGGGAAGAAACTATGGCTACACCTTC
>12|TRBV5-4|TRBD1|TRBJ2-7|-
CASSRDSYEQYF
TGTGCCAGCAGCCGGGACAGCTACGAGCAGTACTTC
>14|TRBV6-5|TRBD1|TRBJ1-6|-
CASSYQGAWSPLHF
TGTGCCAGCAGTTACCAGGGGGCTTGGTCACCCCTCCACTTT
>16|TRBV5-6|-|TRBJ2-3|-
CASSSTLAASTDTQYF
TGTGCCAGCAGCTCAACCTTAGCGGCTAGCACAGATACGCAGTATTTT
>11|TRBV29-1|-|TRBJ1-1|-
CSVQGQSGAFF
TGCAGCGTACAGGGCCAATCTGGAGCTTTCTTT
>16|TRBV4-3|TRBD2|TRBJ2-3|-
CASSPTGPGGSHTQYF
TGCGCCAGCAGCCCGACGGGACCGGGGGGGTCTCATACGCAGTATTTT
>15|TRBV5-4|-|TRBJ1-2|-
CASSLGGSLNYGYTF
TGTGCCAGCAGCCTGGGGGGCAGTTTGAACTATGGCTACACCTTC
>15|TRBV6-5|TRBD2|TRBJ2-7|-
CASHLLAGGPGEQYF
TGTGCCAGCCACCTTTTAGCGGGAGGCCCGGGCGAGCAGTACTTC
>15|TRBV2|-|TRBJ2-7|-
CASSVTGPLSYEQYF
TGTGCCAGCAGTGTTACAGGGCCTCTCTCCTACGAGCAGTACTTC
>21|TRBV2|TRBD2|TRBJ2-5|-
CASSEAHISASGRAVRETQYF
TGTGCCAGCAGTGAAGCTCACATTTCGGCTAGCGGGAGGGCCGTGCGAGAGACCCAGTACTTC
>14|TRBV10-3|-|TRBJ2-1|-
CAISHRDLNNEQFF
TGTGCCATCAGCCACCGGGACTTGAACAATGAGCAGTTCTTC
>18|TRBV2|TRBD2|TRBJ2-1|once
CASSATRLAGGSGPEQFF
TGTGCCAGCAGCGCCACCCGACTAGCGGGAGGAAGTGGTCCTGAGCAGTTCTTC
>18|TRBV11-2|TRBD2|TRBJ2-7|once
CASSSLAGGYSSPLEQYF
TGTGCCAGCAGCTCGCTAGCGGGAGGCTATAGCTCCCCCCTCGAGCAGTACTTC
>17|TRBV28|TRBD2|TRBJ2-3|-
CASSLFRASGSPDTQYF
TGTGCCAGCAGTTTATTTAGGGCTAGCGGGAGCCCAGATACGCAGTATTTT
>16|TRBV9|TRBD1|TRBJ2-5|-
CASSVASGTGRETQYF
TGTGCCAGCAGCGTAGCTTCCGGGACAGGCCGAGAGACCCAGTACTTC
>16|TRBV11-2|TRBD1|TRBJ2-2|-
CASSLRLTGGLGELFF
TGTGCCAGCAGCTTGAGACTGACAGGGGGCCTCGGGGAGCTGTTTTTT
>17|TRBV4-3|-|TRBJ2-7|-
CASSIGVGGGILYEQYF
TGCGCCAGCAGCATCGGGGTCGGAGGGGGGATTCTCTACGAGCAGTACTTC
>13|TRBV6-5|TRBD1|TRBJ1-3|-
CASSRQGIEAIYF
TGTGCCAGCAGCAGACAGGGGATTGAGGCCATATATTTT
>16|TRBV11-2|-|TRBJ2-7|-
CASSLDLLAAGYEQYF
TGTGCCAGCAGCTTAGATCTCTTGGCAGCTGGCTACGAGCAGTACTTC
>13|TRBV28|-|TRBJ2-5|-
CATNGPIEETQYF
TGTGCCACCAACGGCCCCATAGAAGAGACCCAGTACTTC
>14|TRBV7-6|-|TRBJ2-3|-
CASSLARVEDTQYF
TGTGCCAGCAGCTTAGCCAGGGTTGAAGATACGCAGTATTTT
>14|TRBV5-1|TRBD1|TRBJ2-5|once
CASSKDREQETQYF
TGCGCCAGCAGCAAGGACAGGGAACAAGAGACCCAGTACTTC
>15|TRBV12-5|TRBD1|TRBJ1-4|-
CASGPPGQGPEKLFF
TGTGCTAGTGGGCCACCGGGACAGGGACCTGAAAAACTGTTTTTT
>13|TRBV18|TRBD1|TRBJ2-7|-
CASSWTGQYEQYF
TGTGCCAGCTCTTGGACAGGGCAGTACGAGCAGTACTTC
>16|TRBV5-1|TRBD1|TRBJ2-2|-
CASSSRTGLNTGELFF
TGCGCCAGCAGTTCTAGGACAGGGCTGAACACCGGGGAGCTGTTTTTT
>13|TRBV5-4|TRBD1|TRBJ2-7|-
CASSPGQLYEQYF
TGTGCCAGCAGCCCGGGACAGCTCTACGAGCAGTACTTC
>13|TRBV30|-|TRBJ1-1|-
CARLTRGNTEAFF
TGTGCCCGCCTAACTAGGGGGAACACTGAAGCTTTCTTT
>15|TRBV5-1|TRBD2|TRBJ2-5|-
CASSRQTSGAETQYF
TGCGCCAGCAGCCGCCAGACTAGCGGGGCGGAGACCCAGTACTTC
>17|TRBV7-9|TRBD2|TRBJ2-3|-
CASSRGGLADLTDTQYF
TGTGCCAGCAGCCGAGGGGGACTAGCGGACCTCACAGATACGCAGTATTTT
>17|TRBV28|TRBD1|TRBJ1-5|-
CASSFSLGQGFEQPQHF
TGTGCCAGCAGTTTTAGTTTGGGACAGGGCTTTGAGCAGCCCCAGCATTTT
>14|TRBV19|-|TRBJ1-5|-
CASRGLYSNQPQHF
TGTGCCAGTAGGGGCCTCTATAGCAATCAGCCCCAGCATTTT
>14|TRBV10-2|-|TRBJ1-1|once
CASSESRVNTEAFF
TGCGCCAGCAGTGAGTCAAGGGTGAACACTGAAGCTTTCTTT
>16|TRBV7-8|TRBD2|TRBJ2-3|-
CASSLEASGGRHTQYF
TGTGCCAGCAGCTTAGAGGCTAGCGGGGGAAGGCATACGCAGTATTTT
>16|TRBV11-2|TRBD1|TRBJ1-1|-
CASRRGQGERITEAFF
TGTGCCAGCAGACGAGGACAGGGGGAAAGAATCACTGAAGCTTTCTTT
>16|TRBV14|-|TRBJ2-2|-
CASSPRTAYNTGELFF
TGTGCCAGCAGCCCCCGGACAGCTTATAACACCGGGGAGCTGTTTTTT
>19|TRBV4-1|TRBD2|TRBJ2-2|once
CASSQFFSGGAQGYGELFF
TGCGCCAGCAGCCAATTCTTTAGCGGGGGGGCCCAGGGCTACGGGGAGCTGTTTTTT
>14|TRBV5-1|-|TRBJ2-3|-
CASSLRAGTDTQYF
TGCGCCAGCAGCTTGAGGGCGGGCACAGATACGCAGTATTTT
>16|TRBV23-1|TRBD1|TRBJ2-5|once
CASSPRGDRARETQYF
TGCGCCAGCAGTCCTAGAGGTGACAGGGCCCGTGAGACCCAGTACTTC
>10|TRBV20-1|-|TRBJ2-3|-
CSASGDTQYF
TGCAGTGCTAGCGGTGATACGCAGTATTTT
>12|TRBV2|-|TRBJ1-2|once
CAPEGGANGYTF
TGTGCCCCGGAGGGGGGGGCAAATGGCTACACCTTC
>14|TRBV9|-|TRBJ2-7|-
CASSVGGRGYEQYF
TGTGCCAGCAGCGTAGGAGGCAGGGGTTACGAGCAGTACTTC